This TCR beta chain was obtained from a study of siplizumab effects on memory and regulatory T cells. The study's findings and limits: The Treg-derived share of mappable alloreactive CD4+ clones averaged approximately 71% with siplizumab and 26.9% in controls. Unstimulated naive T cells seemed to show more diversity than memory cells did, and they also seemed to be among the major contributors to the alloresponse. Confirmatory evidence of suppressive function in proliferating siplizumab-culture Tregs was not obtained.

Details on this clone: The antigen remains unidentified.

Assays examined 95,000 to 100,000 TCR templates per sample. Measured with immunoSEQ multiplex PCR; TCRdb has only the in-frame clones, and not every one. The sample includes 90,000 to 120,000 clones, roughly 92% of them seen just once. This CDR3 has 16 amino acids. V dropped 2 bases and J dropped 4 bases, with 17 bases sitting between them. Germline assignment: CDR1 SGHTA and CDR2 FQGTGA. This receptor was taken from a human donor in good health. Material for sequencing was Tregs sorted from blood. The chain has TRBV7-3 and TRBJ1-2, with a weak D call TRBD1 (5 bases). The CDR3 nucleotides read TGTGCCAGCAGCTTAGGGGGGTTGGAGGACACCTATGGCTACACCTTC. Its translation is CASSLGGLEDTYGYTF. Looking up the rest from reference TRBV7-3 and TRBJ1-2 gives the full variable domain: GAGVSQTPSNKVTEKGKYVELRCDPISGHTALYWYRQSLGQGPEFLIYFQGTGAADDSGLPNDRFFAVRPEGSVSTLKIQRTERGDSAVYLCASSLGGLEDTYGYTFGSGTRLTVV.